The rows below give T cell receptor beta chains drawn from one sample of a study of T cell repertoires in cytomegalovirus infection. Antigens for these TCRs are unknown. TCRdb fed the reads into MiXCR, producing one record per CDR3 protein. The table shows under 850,000 distinct CDR3 sequences, with 33% occurring only once. Sequenced here: cultured PBMCs, sampled from culture after CMV antigen stimulation. These receptors all come from a human donor in good health (CMV status not recorded). Some clones in this sample may be carry-over from other donors' samples. The CDR3 runs from the conserved cysteine through the conserved F or W. A D gene is named only where the DNA matches it firmly. Some rows mark clone size as missing; the rest say once, few, many or name a class of expanded clone.

CDR3aa | CDR3nt | d_gene | abundance | j_gene | len | v_gene
CASSTPRGPGNTIYF | TGTGCCAGCAGCACCCCACGGGGCCCTGGAAACACCATATATTTT | . | . | TRBJ1-3 | 15 | TRBV11-2
CASSGGQPLGEQYF | TGTGCCAGTAGTGGGGGACAACCCCTTGGCGAGCAGTACTTC | . | few | TRBJ2-7 | 14 | TRBV19
CASSFGTGGAETQYF | TGTGCCAGCAGCTTTGGGACAGGGGGCGCGGAGACCCAGTACTTC | TRBD1 | . | TRBJ2-5 | 15 | TRBV7-2
CASSGPSTSGHYNEQFF | TGTGCCAGCAGTGGACCCTCAACTAGCGGCCACTACAATGAGCAGTTCTTC | TRBD2 | . | TRBJ2-1 | 17 | TRBV2
CASSPGGAGQYF | TGTGCCAGCAGCCCCGGCGGGGCCGGGCAGTACTTC | . | . | TRBJ2-7 | 12 | TRBV7-6
CASRRGTASTDTQYF | TGCGCCAGTAGAAGGGGGACTGCTAGCACAGATACGCAGTATTTT | . | . | TRBJ2-3 | 15 | TRBV5-1
CASSEGQPQPQHF | TGTGCCAGCAGTGAAGGACAGCCTCAGCCCCAGCATTTT | . | . | TRBJ1-5 | 13 | TRBV2
CASSPTGLARDTQYF | TGTGCCAGCTCACCGACCGGGCTTGCCAGGGATACGCAGTATTTT | . | few | TRBJ2-3 | 15 | TRBV18
CASSPGEAGNEQFF | TGTGCCAGCAGCCCTGGGGAGGCGGGCAATGAGCAGTTCTTC | . | . | TRBJ2-1 | 14 | TRBV7-9
CGNANSGWGNTIYF | TGCGGGAACGCGAACTCTGGATGGGGAAACACCATATATTTT | . | . | TRBJ1-3 | 14 | TRBV20-1
CASSEGGTSGIEQYF | TGTGCCAGCAGTGAAGGGGGGACTAGCGGGATCGAGCAGTACTTC | TRBD2 | . | TRBJ2-7 | 15 | TRBV2
CASSVTRLTGELFF | TGTGCCAGCAGTGTGACCCGACTCACCGGGGAGCTGTTTTTT | . | . | TRBJ2-2 | 14 | TRBV12-3/TRBV12-4
CASSPAGFTGELFF | TGTGCCAGCAGCCCAGCGGGGTTTACCGGGGAGCTGTTTTTT | TRBD2 | few | TRBJ2-2 | 14 | TRBV7-9
CASSLDLSPNTEAFF | TGTGCCAGCAGTTTAGACCTCTCTCCGAACACTGAAGCTTTCTTT | . | few | TRBJ1-1 | 15 | TRBV12-3/TRBV12-4
CASSSRSTSYEQYF | TGTGCCAGCAGCTCGCGGAGCACCTCCTACGAGCAGTACTTC | . | few | TRBJ2-7 | 14 | TRBV11-2
CSARKEGTEAFF | TGCAGTGCTAGGAAGGAGGGGACTGAAGCTTTCTTT | . | once | TRBJ1-1 | 12 | TRBV20-1
CASQPSMRQETQYF | TGTGCCAGTCAACCCTCCATGCGACAAGAGACCCAGTACTTC | . | few | TRBJ2-5 | 14 | TRBV6-1
CASSLEGTAIGQYF | TGTGCCAGCAGCTTAGAAGGGACAGCCATCGGGCAGTACTTC | TRBD1 | many | TRBJ2-7 | 14 | TRBV7-6
CASSLWGGYSPLHF | TGTGCCAGCAGCTTGTGGGGCGGTTATTCACCCCTCCACTTT | . | . | TRBJ1-6 | 14 | TRBV5-6
CASSTSWAGGLNEQFF | TGTGCCAGCAGCACAAGTTGGGCGGGGGGCTTAAATGAGCAGTTCTTC | TRBD2 | . | TRBJ2-1 | 16 | TRBV11-3
CASSLGARNQPQHF | TGTGCCAGCAGTTTAGGAGCGAGGAATCAGCCCCAGCATTTT | . | . | TRBJ1-5 | 14 | TRBV6-6
CSARDSARTYGYTF | TGCAGTGCTAGAGATTCGGCCCGGACCTATGGCTACACCTTC | . | . | TRBJ1-2 | 14 | TRBV20-1
CASSSRLATDTQYF | TGTGCCAGCAGCTCTCGACTAGCGACAGATACGCAGTATTTT | TRBD2 | many | TRBJ2-3 | 14 | TRBV11-2
CASIEGNEQFF | TGTGCCAGCATTGAGGGAAATGAGCAGTTCTTC | . | . | TRBJ2-1 | 11 | TRBV2
CASSLAGQAYTEAFF | TGTGCCAGCAGCTTAGCGGGACAAGCGTACACTGAAGCTTTCTTT | . | few | TRBJ1-1 | 15 | TRBV7-2
CASSYTGVTDTQYF | TGTGCCAGCAGTTACACGGGAGTAACAGATACGCAGTATTTT | . | few | TRBJ2-3 | 14 | TRBV6-6
CASSPDRGLNEKLFF | TGTGCCAGCTCACCCGACAGGGGTCTAAATGAAAAACTGTTTTTT | TRBD1 | . | TRBJ1-4 | 15 | TRBV18
CAGAVARGREQYF | TGTGCCGGCGCAGTGGCAAGGGGGAGGGAGCAGTACTTC | . | . | TRBJ2-7 | 13 | TRBV2
CASSPRGAIYGYTF | TGTGCCAGCAGCCCCAGGGGCGCGATCTATGGCTACACCTTC | . | . | TRBJ1-2 | 14 | TRBV14
CASSRPGTAYNEQFF | TGTGCCAGCAGTCGACCCGGGACAGCCTACAATGAGCAGTTCTTC | TRBD1 | . | TRBJ2-1 | 15 | TRBV28
CASIWDSSGNTIYF | TGTGCCAGCATTTGGGACAGCTCTGGAAACACCATATATTTT | TRBD1 | . | TRBJ1-3 | 14 | TRBV12-3/TRBV12-4
CASSELNSGNTIYF | TGTGCCAGCAGTGAATTGAACTCTGGAAACACCATATATTTT | . | few | TRBJ1-3 | 14 | TRBV2
CASISSGVAEQYF | TGTGCCAGCATTTCCTCGGGTGTTGCCGAGCAGTACTTC | . | few | TRBJ2-7 | 13 | TRBV2
CSTVRVAGDTQYF | TGCAGTACGGTTCGGGTTGCGGGAGATACGCAGTATTTT | . | . | TRBJ2-3 | 13 | TRBV20-1
CSVEGSLAKETQYF | TGCAGCGTTGAAGGGAGTCTCGCGAAAGAGACCCAGTACTTC | . | . | TRBJ2-5 | 14 | TRBV29-1
CASLARLDTGELFF | TGTGCCAGCCTGGCCCGACTGGACACCGGGGAGCTGTTTTTT | . | . | TRBJ2-2 | 14 | TRBV7-4
CASSWGGGQNQPQHF | TGTGCCAGCAGCTGGGGTGGGGGCCAGAATCAGCCCCAGCATTTT | . | many | TRBJ1-5 | 15 | TRBV7-2
CASSWGLDQPQHF | TGTGCCAGCAGCTGGGGCCTCGATCAGCCCCAGCATTTT | . | . | TRBJ1-5 | 13 | TRBV7-8
CASTRAVRGSYNEQFF | TGTGCCAGCACGAGGGCGGTCAGGGGCTCCTACAATGAGCAGTTCTTC | . | . | TRBJ2-1 | 16 | TRBV6-2/TRBV6-3
CASSARGDGDTQYF | TGTGCCAGCAGCGCACGGGGGGACGGAGATACGCAGTATTTT | TRBD2 | many | TRBJ2-3 | 14 | TRBV7-2
CASSLPLGGEAFF | TGTGCCAGCAGCTTACCGCTGGGGGGTGAAGCTTTCTTT | . | . | TRBJ1-1 | 13 | TRBV28
CASSRNSDGAFF | TGTGCCAGCAGTCGGAACTCGGATGGAGCTTTCTTT | . | . | TRBJ1-1 | 12 | TRBV5-5
CASSARTSGSGNEQFF | TGTGCCAGCAGCGCCCGGACTAGCGGGAGTGGCAATGAGCAGTTCTTC | TRBD2 | few | TRBJ2-1 | 16 | TRBV7-9
CASSLAAGTGTYNEQFF | TGCGCCAGCAGCTTGGCCGCCGGGACAGGGACCTACAATGAGCAGTTCTTC | TRBD1 | few | TRBJ2-1 | 17 | TRBV5-1
CSARGTGGAGDEQFF | TGCAGTGCTAGAGGCACAGGGGGCGCCGGGGATGAGCAGTTCTTC | TRBD1 | . | TRBJ2-1 | 15 | TRBV20-1
CASISTEHNSPLHF | TGTGCCAGCATCTCGACAGAGCATAATTCACCCCTCCACTTT | . | few | TRBJ1-6 | 14 | TRBV28
CASSFWTGANSPLHF | TGTGCCAGCAGCTTTTGGACAGGGGCCAATTCACCCCTCCACTTT | TRBD1 | . | TRBJ1-6 | 15 | TRBV7-9
CASSLRPGEAYGYTF | TGCGCCAGCAGCTTGAGGCCAGGGGAGGCCTATGGCTACACCTTC | . | . | TRBJ1-2 | 15 | TRBV5-1
CASSENEGVAYNEQFF | TGTGCCAGCAGTGAAAACGAGGGGGTGGCCTACAATGAGCAGTTCTTC | . | . | TRBJ2-1 | 16 | TRBV6-1
CASSPAGGVINEQFF | TGCGCCAGCAGCCCCGCGGGGGGGGTGATCAATGAGCAGTTCTTC | TRBD2 | once | TRBJ2-1 | 15 | TRBV5-1
CAITPSAGAYEQYF | TGTGCCATTACCCCAAGTGCCGGGGCCTACGAGCAGTACTTC | . | . | TRBJ2-7 | 14 | TRBV10-3
CASSPQTESNEQFF | TGTGCCAGCAGCCCCCAGACAGAGTCCAATGAGCAGTTCTTC | . | . | TRBJ2-1 | 14 | TRBV7-2
CASSYSSTPNTEAFF | TGTGCCAGCAGTTACTCAAGTACACCCAACACTGAAGCTTTCTTT | . | few | TRBJ1-1 | 15 | TRBV6-5
CASSFRVPGPLAKNIQYF | TGTGCCAGCAGTTTTAGGGTACCGGGACCGCTAGCCAAAAACATTCAGTACTTC | . | . | TRBJ2-4 | 18 | TRBV28
CGAGSSGNTIYF | TGCGGGGCTGGAAGCTCTGGAAACACCATATATTTT | . | few | TRBJ1-3 | 12 | TRBV29-1
CSARGGGRAFSEQFF | TGCAGTGCTAGAGGGGGCGGGAGGGCTTTTAGTGAGCAGTTCTTC | TRBD2 | few | TRBJ2-1 | 15 | TRBV20-1
CASSPPGGAFMNTEAFF | TGTGCCAGCAGCCCCCCCGGCGGAGCTTTCATGAACACTGAAGCTTTCTTT | . | few | TRBJ1-1 | 17 | TRBV7-8
CASSSPGVDTIYF | TGTGCCAGCAGTTCTCCTGGAGTTGACACCATATATTTT | . | few | TRBJ1-3 | 13 | TRBV12-3/TRBV12-4
CASTRTLKNTGELFF | TGTGCCAGCACCCGGACCCTCAAAAACACCGGGGAGCTGTTTTTT | . | . | TRBJ2-2 | 15 | TRBV6-8
CASSLRRGRGYEQYF | TGTGCCAGTAGTCTGCGCCGGGGCAGGGGCTACGAGCAGTACTTC | . | . | TRBJ2-7 | 15 | TRBV19